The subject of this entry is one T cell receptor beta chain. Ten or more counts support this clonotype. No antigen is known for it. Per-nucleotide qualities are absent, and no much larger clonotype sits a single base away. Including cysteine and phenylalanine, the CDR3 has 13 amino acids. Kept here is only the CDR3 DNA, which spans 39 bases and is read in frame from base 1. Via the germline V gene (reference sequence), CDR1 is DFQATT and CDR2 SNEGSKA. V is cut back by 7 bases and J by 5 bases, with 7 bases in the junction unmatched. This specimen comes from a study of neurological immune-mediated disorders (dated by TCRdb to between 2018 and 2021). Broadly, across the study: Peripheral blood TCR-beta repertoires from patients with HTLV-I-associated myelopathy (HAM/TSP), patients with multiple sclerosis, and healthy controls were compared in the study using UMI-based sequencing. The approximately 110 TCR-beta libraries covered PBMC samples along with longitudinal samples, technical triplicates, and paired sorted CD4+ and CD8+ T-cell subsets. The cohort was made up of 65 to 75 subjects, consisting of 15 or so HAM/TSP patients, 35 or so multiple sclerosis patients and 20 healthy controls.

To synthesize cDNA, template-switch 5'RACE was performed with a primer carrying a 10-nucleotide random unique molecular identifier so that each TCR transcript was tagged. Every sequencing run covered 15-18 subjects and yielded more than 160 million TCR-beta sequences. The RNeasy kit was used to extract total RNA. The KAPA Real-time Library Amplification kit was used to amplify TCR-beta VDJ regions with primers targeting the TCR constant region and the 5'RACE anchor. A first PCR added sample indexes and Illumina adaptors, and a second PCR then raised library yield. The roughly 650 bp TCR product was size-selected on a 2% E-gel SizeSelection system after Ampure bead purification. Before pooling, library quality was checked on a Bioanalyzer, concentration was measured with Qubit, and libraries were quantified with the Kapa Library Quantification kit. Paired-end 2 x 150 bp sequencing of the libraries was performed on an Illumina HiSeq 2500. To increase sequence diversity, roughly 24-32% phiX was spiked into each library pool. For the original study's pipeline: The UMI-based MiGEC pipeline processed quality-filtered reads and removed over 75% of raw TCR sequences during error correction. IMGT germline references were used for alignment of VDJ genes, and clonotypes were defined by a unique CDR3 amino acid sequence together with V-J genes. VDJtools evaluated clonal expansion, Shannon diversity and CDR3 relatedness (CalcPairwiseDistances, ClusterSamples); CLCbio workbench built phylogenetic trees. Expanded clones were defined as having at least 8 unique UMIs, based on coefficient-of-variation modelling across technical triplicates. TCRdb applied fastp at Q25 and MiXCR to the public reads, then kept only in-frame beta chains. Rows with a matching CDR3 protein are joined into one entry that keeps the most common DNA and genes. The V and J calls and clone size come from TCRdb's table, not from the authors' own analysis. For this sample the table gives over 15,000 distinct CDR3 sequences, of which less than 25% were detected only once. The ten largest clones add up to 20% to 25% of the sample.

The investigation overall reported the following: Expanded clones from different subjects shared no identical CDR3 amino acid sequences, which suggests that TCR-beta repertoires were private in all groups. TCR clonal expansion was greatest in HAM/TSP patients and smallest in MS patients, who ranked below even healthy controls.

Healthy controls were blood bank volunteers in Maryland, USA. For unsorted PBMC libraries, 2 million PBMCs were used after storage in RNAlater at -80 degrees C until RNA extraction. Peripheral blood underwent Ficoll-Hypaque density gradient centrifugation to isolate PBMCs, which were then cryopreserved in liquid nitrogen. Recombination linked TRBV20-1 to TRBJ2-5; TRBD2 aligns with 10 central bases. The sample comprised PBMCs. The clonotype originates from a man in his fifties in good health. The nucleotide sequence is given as TGCAGTGGGTCGCTAGCGGGGGAGGAGACCCAGTACTTC. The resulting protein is CSGSLAGEETQYF.